A single T cell receptor (beta chain) is shown here with its context. This entry belongs to a study of blood T cell repertoires in COVID-19. Study context: Acute and convalescent COVID-19 specimens originated in the United States, Italy and Spain.

Assay: immunoSEQ multiplex PCR; the TCRdb copy retains only in-frame clones and omits some. The sample shows approximately 220,000 clones, around 91% of them seen only once. The ends were cut back, 0 bases at V and 3 bases at J, with 6 bases in the middle. Germline assignment: CDR1 LNHDA and CDR2 SQIVND (reference sequence). The CDR3 is 14 residues long. The source of this sequence is a man younger than 45 who had been exposed to COVID-19. The chain couples TRBV19 to TRBJ1-5; unclear D gene. The sequenced sample was PBMCs or T cells enriched from blood (not recorded which). Here the CDR3 reads CASSIDINNQPQHF. CDR3 coding DNA: TGTGCCAGTAGTATAGATATTAACAATCAGCCCCAGCATTTT.